This T cell receptor beta chain appears in the sequencing data of a study of blood T cell repertoires in COVID-19. Germline loops: CDR1 SGDLS, CDR2 YYNGEE. This CDR3 comprises 14 residues. V lost 2 bases and J lost 0, with 8 bases in between. Repertoires were generated with immunoSEQ multiplex PCR, while TCRdb's copy carries only in-frame clones and drops some. The sample has 180,000 or so clones; around nine tenths are singletons. The chain links TRBV9 to TRBJ1-1; D not certain. This TCR was sampled from a man aged 65 to 85 with acute or convalescent COVID-19. Sequencing input: peripheral blood. The CDR3 sequence: CASSVTPMNTEAFF. The CDR3 coding sequence is TGTGCCAGCAGCGTTACACCGATGAACACTGAAGCTTTCTTT.